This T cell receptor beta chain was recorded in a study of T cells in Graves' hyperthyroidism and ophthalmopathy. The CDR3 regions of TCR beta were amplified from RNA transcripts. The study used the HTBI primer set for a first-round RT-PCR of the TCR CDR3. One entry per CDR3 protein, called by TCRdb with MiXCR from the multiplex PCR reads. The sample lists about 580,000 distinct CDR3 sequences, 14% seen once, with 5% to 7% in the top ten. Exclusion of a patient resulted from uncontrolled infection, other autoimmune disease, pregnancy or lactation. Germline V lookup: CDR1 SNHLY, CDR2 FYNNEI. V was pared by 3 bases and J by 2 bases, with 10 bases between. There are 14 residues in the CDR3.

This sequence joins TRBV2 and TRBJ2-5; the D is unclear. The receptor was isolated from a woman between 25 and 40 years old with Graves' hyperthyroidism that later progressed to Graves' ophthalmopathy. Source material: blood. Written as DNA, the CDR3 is TGTGCCAGCAGTGACGACCGCGGACAAGAGACCCAGTACTTC. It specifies CASSDDRGQETQYF.